The 27 T cell receptor beta chains given below trace back to one sample, sequenced in a study of CD8 T cells in ankylosing spondylitis. TCRdb re-called the 5' RACE reads through MiXCR, storing one row per CDR3 protein. The data contain 150,000 to 200,000 distinct CDR3 sequences, about 16% of them singletons. The source material was blood, either unsorted or a sorted T cell fraction (not recorded which). The receptors stem from a male donor with ankylosing spondylitis or in good health (not recorded which).

This clonotype has ten or more counts. The chain couples TRBV20-1 to TRBJ1-1; 10 nucleotides match TRBD1. J gave up 5 bases and V 6 bases, and 18 bases lay outside the gene matches. The CDR3 contains 17 residues. CDR1 is DFQATT and CDR2 is SNEGSKA in the germline V gene (reference sequence). The CDR3 reads CSAHSGTGVRRGTEAFF. The CDR3 region has the DNA TGCAGTGCCCACTCCGGGACAGGGGTACGGCGGGGGACTGAAGCTTTCTTT.

In nucleotides, the CDR3 is TGTGCCAGCAGTCCGGAGGGACAGCTTGGAAACACCATATATTTT. Translated: CASSPEGQLGNTIYF. The gene calls are TRBV12-3 or TRBV12-4 and TRBJ1-3; 7 bases line up with TRBD1. V was pared by 5 bases and J by 3 bases, with 7 bases of the junction left unmatched. This CDR3 spans 15 amino acids.

This clonotype has more than one count but fewer than ten. V gene TRBV29-1 combines with J gene TRBJ1-3; TRBD1 matches 9 bases. Unmatched junction bases numbered 14, after V lost 4 bases and J lost 7 bases. CDR3 length equals 16 residues. CDR1 and CDR2 from the germline V gene are SQVTM and ANQGSEA. In nucleotides, the CDR3 is TGCAGCGTTGGAGGGGGGGACCGGGACAGGGAGAACACCATATATTTT. Its translation is CSVGGGDRDRENTIYF. The full variable domain, its missing parts supplied by reference TRBV29-1 and TRBJ1-3, is SAVISQKPSRDICQRGTSLTIQCQVDSQVTMMFWYRQQPGQSLTLIATANQGSEATYESGFVIDKFPISRPNLTFSTLTVSNMSPEDSSIYLCSVGGGDRDRENTIYFGEGSWLTVV.

This clonotype was counted only a few times. The chain is built from TRBV5-1 and TRBJ2-2; D gene ambiguous. The CDR3 covers 15 residues. V was clipped by 0 bases and J by 3 bases, with 9 bases between them. Germline CDR1 is SGHRS and CDR2 is YFSETQ. The DNA for the CDR3 is TGCGCCAGCAGCTTGGTGGGAAGCGACACCGGGGAGCTGTTTTTT. As protein: CASSLVGSDTGELFF.

This clonotype was counted a few times. The rearrangement uses TRBV20-1 and TRBJ2-1; 11 bases agree with TRBD2. CDR3 size: 15 residues. V shed 7 bases and J 12 bases; nucleotides not matched to a gene: 17. The germline V gene encodes CDR1 DFQATT and CDR2 SNEGSKA (reference sequence). The CDR3 sequence is CSVSQPGLAVHVQFF. The DNA for the CDR3 is TGCAGTGTTTCCCAACCGGGACTAGCGGTACACGTGCAGTTCTTC.

This clonotype was seen many times. The gene calls are TRBV30 and TRBJ1-2; the D is unclear. The CDR3 is made up of 13 amino acids. Looked up from germline, CDR1 is GTSNPN and CDR2 is SVGIG (reference sequence). CDR3 residues: CAADSNSDYGYTF. Here the CDR3 DNA reads TGTGCTGCCGACTCTAACTCGGACTATGGCTACACCTTC.

The chain combines TRBV28 with TRBJ2-1, with TRBD1 as a possible D gene (6 bases). Germline assignment: CDR1 MDHEN and CDR2 SYDVKM. The CDR3 runs 18 residues. Trimming left V 2 bases short and J 2 bases short, with 19 bases between. CDR3 amino acids: CASSLLTANRDPYNEQFF. Here the CDR3 DNA reads TGTGCCAGCAGTTTACTAACCGCAAACAGGGACCCCTACAATGAGCAGTTCTTC.

This clonotype was counted once. V is TRBV11-2 and J is TRBJ1-1; D is undetermined. The CDR3 runs 13 residues. The germline V gene has CDR1 SGHAT and CDR2 FQNNGV. Trimming pared 5 bases from V and 0 bases from J, leaving 7 bases between. CDR3 coding DNA: TGTGCCAGCAGCGTAAAGGTGAACACTGAAGCTTTCTTT. Its protein is CASSVKVNTEAFF.

This clonotype has just one count. The rearrangement uses TRBV4-1 and TRBJ1-2, with D unclear. Trimming stripped 4 bases from V and 5 bases from J, with 8 bases between. This CDR3 contains 12 residues. CDR1 is MGHRA and CDR2 is YSYEKL in the germline V gene. DNA for the CDR3: TGCGCCAGCAGCCGTGGATCTTATGGCTACACCTTC. This translates into CASSRGSYGYTF.

This clonotype appeared a few times. This chain links TRBV3-1 with TRBJ2-1; maybe TRBD2 (6 bases). This CDR3 is built from 16 residues. V shed 0 bases and J shed 1 base, with 10 bases lying between them. CDR1 and CDR2 from the germline V gene are LGHDT and YNNKEL (reference sequence). CDR3: CASSQERGRSYNEQFF. Here the CDR3 DNA reads TGTGCCAGCAGCCAAGAACGGGGGAGGTCCTACAATGAGCAGTTCTTC.

The rearrangement links TRBV2 to TRBJ2-1; no reliable D call. CDR3 length equals 13 residues. Germline CDR1 is SNHLY and CDR2 is FYNNEI. Trimming left V 8 bases short and J 0 bases short, with 8 bases between. The CDR3 coding sequence is TGTGCCAGCCTAAGTATCTCCTACAATGAGCAGTTCTTC. This gives the protein CASLSISYNEQFF. The entire variable domain, with the rest obtained from reference TRBV2 and TRBJ2-1, is as follows: EPEVTQTPSHQVTQMGQEVILRCVPISNHLYFYWYRQILGQKVEFLVSFYNNEISEKSEIFDDQFSVERPDGSNFTLKIRSTKLEDSAMYFCASLSISYNEQFFGPGTRLTVL.

The sample holds a few counts of this clonotype. The rearrangement joins TRBV19 to TRBJ2-1; no definite D call. The V end lost 5 bases, the J end lost 8 bases, and 16 bases lay between the germline ends. Germline values: CDR1 LNHDA, CDR2 SQIVND (reference sequence). The CDR3 length is 14 residues. CDR3: CASSRSASRDEQFF. Written as DNA, the CDR3 is TGTGCCAGTAGTCGGTCAGCCTCACGGGATGAGCAGTTCTTC.

A word on this clonotype: A much larger clone lies one base from this, so it may be a read error. The V and J genes are TRBV28 and TRBJ2-3, with D uncertain. Germline CDR1 reads MDHEN; CDR2 reads SYDVKM. CDR3 size: 12 residues. The CDR3 sequence: CVSRTPPDTQYF. CDR3 nucleotides: TGTGTCAGCAGAACCCCACCAGATACGCAGTATTTT.

Ten or more counts support this clonotype. V and J are TRBV7-3 and TRBJ1-1; unclear D gene. This CDR3 spans 13 amino acids. Germline V gives CDR1 SGHTA, CDR2 FQGTGA. V lost 7 bases and J 1 base, leaving 10 bases between the germline ends. DNA of the CDR3: TGTGCCAGCAAACGGGGAAGGAACACTGAAGCTTTCTTT. Its protein product is CASKRGRNTEAFF. The entire variable domain, with the rest obtained from reference TRBV7-3 and TRBJ1-1, is as follows: GAGVSQTPSNKVTEKGKYVELRCDPISGHTALYWYRQSLGQGPEFLIYFQGTGAADDSGLPNDRFFAVRPEGSVSTLKIQRTERGDSAVYLCASKRGRNTEAFFGQGTRLTVV.

This chain connects TRBV28 to TRBJ1-1; TRBD1 matches 7 bases. After removal of 5 bases from V and 5 bases from J, the junction contained 8 bases not matched to a gene. The CDR3 is made up of 14 amino acids. Germline assignment: CDR1 MDHEN and CDR2 SYDVKM. The CDR3 sequence: CASSRGQVRTEAFF. Written as DNA, the CDR3 is TGTGCCAGCAGTCGAGGACAGGTTAGAACTGAAGCTTTCTTT.

The chain has TRBV28 and TRBJ1-2; tentative D call: TRBD1 (6 bases). The V and J ends lost 5 bases and 6 bases respectively, with 16 bases between them. Looked up from germline, CDR1 is MDHEN and CDR2 is SYDVKM. The CDR3 sequence is 14 residues long. The CDR3 region is CASSPTDRRNGYTF. CDR3 DNA sequence: TGTGCCAGCAGTCCCACCGACAGGAGGAATGGCTACACCTTC.

This clonotype was counted many times. V and J are TRBV4-2 and TRBJ1-4; maybe TRBD1 (6 bases). The germline V and J ends were trimmed by 3 bases and 3 bases, with 17 bases remaining between them. The length of the CDR3 is 17 residues. Germline-derived CDR1 and CDR2 are LGHNA and YNFKEQ. CDR3 DNA: TGTGCCAGCAGCCAGGCAACAGGGACTCGGCCTAATGAAAAACTGTTTTTT. Translation gives CASSQATGTRPNEKLFF.

Ten or more counts support this clonotype. The chain carries TRBV24-1 and TRBJ2-1; 8 nucleotides agree with TRBD2. This CDR3 is built from 16 residues. Losses at the gene ends were 3 bases for V and 4 bases for J; bases not matched to a gene: 7. Germline V CDR1 and CDR2: KGHDR, SFDVKD. CDR3 amino acids: CATSDPGAGGYNEQFF. CDR3 nucleotides: TGTGCCACCAGTGATCCGGGTGCGGGAGGATACAATGAGCAGTTCTTC.

The rearrangement links TRBV6-2 or TRBV6-3 to TRBJ1-2, with no clear D. Germline CDR1 is MNHEY and CDR2 is SVGEGT. V was pared by 6 bases and J by 8 bases, with 25 bases between. The CDR3 has 16 residues. CDR3 sequence (DNA): TGTGCCAGCAGCCGCAGTGAAGGGATCTCCGATGCCGGCTACACCTTC. Its protein product is CASSRSEGISDAGYTF.

This clonotype was seen at least ten times. The chain employs TRBV7-8 and TRBJ2-4; weak D call: TRBD2 (6 bases). V was cut by 1 base and J by 2 bases, with 15 bases left in between. This CDR3 is 17 amino acids long. The V gene's germline CDR1 is SGHVS and CDR2 FQNEAQ. CDR3 amino acids: CASSLVPGGRTKNIQYF. The CDR3 DNA reads TGTGCCAGCAGCTTAGTCCCCGGGGGAAGAACCAAAAACATTCAGTACTTC.

This clonotype was found once. The chain links TRBV27 to TRBJ1-2; D is perhaps TRBD1 (6 bases). CDR3 length: 13 residues. Germline V gene sequence: CDR1 MNHEY, CDR2 SMNVEV (reference sequence). V was cut by 5 bases and J by 4 bases, with 11 bases left in between. The CDR3, as DNA: TGTGCCAGCAGTGCCAGGGGATTCTATGGCTACACCTTC. Translating gives CASSARGFYGYTF.

This chain uses TRBV10-3 with TRBJ1-2, with no clear D. V lost 4 bases to trimming and J lost 7 bases, with 7 bases between them. The CDR3 covers 11 residues. CDR1 ENHRY and CDR2 SYGVKD come from the germline V gene. CDR3 sequence: CAISVGGGYTF. CDR3 coding DNA: TGTGCCATCAGTGTTGGTGGTGGCTACACCTTC.

The CDR3 sequence: CATQLAQLQETQYF. CDR3 nucleotides: TGTGCCACCCAACTAGCGCAACTCCAAGAGACCCAGTACTTC. The chain couples TRBV28 to TRBJ2-5; 7 nucleotides match TRBD2. The CDR3 is 14 amino acids. Germline trimming cut 10 bases from V and 1 base from J; bases unmatched to any gene: 9. Germline CDR1 is MDHEN and CDR2 is SYDVKM.

The chain joins TRBV10-2 to TRBJ2-7; 9 bases line up with TRBD1. V shed 6 bases, J shed 7 bases, and the junction held 10 bases outside the gene matches. Germline assignment: CDR1 WSHSY and CDR2 SAAADI. The CDR3 consists of 14 residues. Written as DNA, the CDR3 is TGCGCCAGCAGGGAGGGGACAGGGACGGGGGAGCAGTACTTC. It encodes CASREGTGTGEQYF.

The table lists this clonotype with a count of one. The rearrangement links TRBV11-2 to TRBJ2-1; D is uncertain. Deletions cut 5 bases from V and 2 bases from J, with 7 bases between. CDR1 SGHAT and CDR2 FQNNGV come from the germline V gene. The CDR3 runs 13 residues. CDR3 in DNA: TGTGCCAGCAGCCCTTGGGCCTACAATGAGCAGTTCTTC. This gives the protein CASSPWAYNEQFF.

This clonotype appeared many times. The rearrangement links TRBV6-5 to TRBJ2-4, with 8 bases aligning to TRBD2. There are 14 residues in the CDR3. V was clipped by 4 bases and J by 5 bases; unmatched bases: 4. Looked up from germline, CDR1 is MNHEY and CDR2 is SVGAGI. The CDR3 reads CASSSWTSQNIQYF. The CDR3 DNA reads as TGTGCCAGCAGTTCCTGGACTAGCCAAAACATTCAGTACTTC.

There are many counts of this clonotype. The rearrangement joins TRBV4-2 to TRBJ2-1, with D unclear. Per the germline V gene, CDR1 is LGHNA and CDR2 is YNFKEQ. This CDR3 contains 13 residues. The germline V and J ends were trimmed by 4 bases and 9 bases, with 13 bases remaining between them. CDR3 sequence: CASSPRLSGEQFF. CDR3 DNA sequence: TGTGCCAGCAGCCCCCGCCTCTCTGGTGAGCAGTTCTTC.